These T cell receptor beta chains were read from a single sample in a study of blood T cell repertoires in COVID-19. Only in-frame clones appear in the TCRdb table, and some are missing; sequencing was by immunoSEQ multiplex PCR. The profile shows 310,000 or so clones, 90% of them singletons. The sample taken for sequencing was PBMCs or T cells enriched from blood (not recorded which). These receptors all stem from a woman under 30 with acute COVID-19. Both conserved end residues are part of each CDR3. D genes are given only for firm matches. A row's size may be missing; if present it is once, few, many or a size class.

cdr3_nt: TGCGCCAGCAGCTCTCGACTAGCGGGAAGCAATGAGCAGTTCTTC
cdr3_aa: CASSSRLAGSNEQFF
cdr3_length: 15
d_call: TRBD2
j_call: TRBJ2-1
clone_size: -
v_call: TRBV5-1

cdr3_nt: TGTGCCAGCAGCTTAGCGGAGGGGGCCAATGAGCAGTTCTTC
cdr3_aa: CASSLAEGANEQFF
cdr3_length: 14
d_call: -
j_call: TRBJ2-1
clone_size: -
v_call: TRBV11-3

cdr3_nt: TGTGCCCGAGCAGGGTCTAACTATGGCTACACCTTC
cdr3_aa: CARAGSNYGYTF
cdr3_length: 12
d_call: -
j_call: TRBJ1-2
clone_size: -
v_call: TRBV30

cdr3_nt: TGTGCCAGCAGCTTAGGGCCGGCAGGGGGCGTCTATGGCTACACCTTC
cdr3_aa: CASSLGPAGGVYGYTF
cdr3_length: 16
d_call: TRBD1
j_call: TRBJ1-2
clone_size: -
v_call: TRBV7-9

cdr3_nt: TGTGCCACCAGCAGAGAAAGGGGACAGGGGGCTTCGTATGGGGCTTTCTTT
cdr3_aa: CATSRERGQGASYGAFF
cdr3_length: 17
d_call: TRBD1
j_call: TRBJ1-1
clone_size: -
v_call: TRBV15

cdr3_nt: TGCGCCAGCAGCCAAGATCTGGCGGGAGGGTTCTCTGGGGCCAACGTCCTGACTTTC
cdr3_aa: CASSQDLAGGFSGANVLTF
cdr3_length: 19
d_call: TRBD2
j_call: TRBJ2-6
clone_size: -
v_call: TRBV4-1

cdr3_nt: TGTGCCAGCAGGCACTTGAACTATGGCTACACCTTC
cdr3_aa: CASRHLNYGYTF
cdr3_length: 12
d_call: -
j_call: TRBJ1-2
clone_size: once
v_call: TRBV3-1/TRBV3-2

cdr3_nt: TGTGCCTGGAGTGTGGGGCAGAGCACAGATACGCAGTATTTT
cdr3_aa: CAWSVGQSTDTQYF
cdr3_length: 14
d_call: -
j_call: TRBJ2-3
clone_size: -
v_call: TRBV30

cdr3_nt: TGTGCCAGCAACCCTTCGGCGGGAGAAGACGAGCAGTACTTC
cdr3_aa: CASNPSAGEDEQYF
cdr3_length: 14
d_call: TRBD2
j_call: TRBJ2-7
clone_size: -
v_call: TRBV9

cdr3_nt: TGTGCCATCAGTGAGTCTGGTTTTGGGTCCAGGACTAATGAAAAACTGTTTTTT
cdr3_aa: CAISESGFGSRTNEKLFF
cdr3_length: 18
d_call: -
j_call: TRBJ1-4
clone_size: -
v_call: TRBV10-3

cdr3_nt: TGCGCCAGCAGCACCAGACAGGGACCTGAAAAACTGTTTTTT
cdr3_aa: CASSTRQGPEKLFF
cdr3_length: 14
d_call: TRBD1
j_call: TRBJ1-4
clone_size: once
v_call: TRBV4-3

cdr3_nt: TGTGCCAGCTCTGGACAGGGCGTGGGTGGCTACACCTTC
cdr3_aa: CASSGQGVGGYTF
cdr3_length: 13
d_call: TRBD1
j_call: TRBJ1-2
clone_size: -
v_call: TRBV18

cdr3_nt: TGTGCCAGCCTACCTTACAGGGCTTTGAGCTCCTACGAGCAGTACTTC
cdr3_aa: CASLPYRALSSYEQYF
cdr3_length: 16
d_call: -
j_call: TRBJ2-7
clone_size: -
v_call: TRBV19